The clone carrying this T cell receptor beta chain turned up a few times. The record originates from a study of T-cell reconstitution after alpha-beta-depleted transplantation in children. The V gene's germline CDR1 is SGHTA and CDR2 FQGNSA. Trimming cost V 4 bases and J 5 bases; bases outside gene matches: 10. The CDR3 has 16 amino acids. Preparing the TCRbeta library involved the use of unique molecular identifiers. TCRdb analysed the PCR reads with MiXCR anew, one entry per CDR3 protein. This sample carries about 300,000 distinct CDR3 sequences, around 10% of them seen once, and the ten largest clones take 7.5%.

The specimen comprised PBMCs, sampled before TCRalphabeta/CD19-depleted stem cell transplant. The V call is TRBV7-2, the J call TRBJ2-5; the match to TRBD2 covers 10 bases. The clonotype originates from a boy younger than two with acute myeloid leukemia, due to receive a stem cell transplant. CDR3 amino acids: CASSSQELAGRETQYF. The CDR3 DNA follows: TGTGCCAGCAGCTCCCAAGAACTAGCGGGGAGGGAGACCCAGTACTTC.